This TCR beta chain was sequenced for a study of PD-1 blockade in classical Hodgkin lymphoma (dated by TCRdb to about 2020). Broadly, across the study: Nivolumab dosing was 3 mg/kg intravenously every 2 weeks, continuing until either disease progression or unacceptable toxicity. The study used TCR beta sequencing and CyTOF to define a peripheral blood immune signature of response to PD-1 blockade in classical Hodgkin lymphoma.

The time point tag for this specimen amounts to: cycle 4 day 1 (C4D1), after more than 5 weeks of nivolumab. Relapse after autologous stem cell transplantation had occurred in all trial patients, and cohorts A, B and C were distinguished by prior brentuximab vedotin exposure. The trial cohort included 45 to 65 patients with relapsed/refractory classical Hodgkin lymphoma, and each patient had a best overall response of complete response, partial response or progressive disease. Trial patients were treated with single-agent nivolumab in the multi-cohort phase II CheckMate 205 trial. An independent review committee assessed best overall response using the 2007 International Working Group response criteria. Trial PBMCs were collected just before the start of nivolumab (C1D1) and during therapy at cycle 2 day 1 and cycle 4 day 1. Peripheral blood was collected in 8 mL Vacutainer Cell Preparation Tubes, from which PBMCs were isolated by centrifugation and then cryopreserved.

General study outcomes and caveats: Baseline TCR diversity was reported to be lower in newly diagnosed patients than in healthy donors and to be lower still in relapsed/refractory patients. CD4+ but not CD8+ TCR diversity rose significantly by C4D1 (p=0.0027 vs p=0.16), most apparent in complete responders (p=0.02). Baseline diversity similar to that of newly diagnosed patients was observed in trial patients achieving complete response, whereas significantly lower diversity was observed in partial responders and progressors. The study was restricted to a single clinical trial cohort, and the causes of repertoire differences, possibly disease activity or prior therapy, were left undefined. Lower diversity was observed in patients in whom nivolumab was started less than 1 year after ASCT, and these patients were excluded from later analyses so that confounding by immune reconstitution would be avoided.

On this clone itself: Its antigen is currently not known. No base-level quality is on record; no much larger clone is a single base apart.

The Qiagen DNeasy kit was used to extract genomic DNA both from unsorted PBMCs and from the negatively selected CD4+ and CD8+ fractions. Amplification of TCR beta CDR3 regions was done by immunoSEQ multiplex PCR with primers that anneal to V and J segments. A synthetic immune receptor repertoire was used to minimize amplification bias, and any residual bias was removed computationally once sequencing was done. In the paper's pipeline: Custom Python scripts were used to quantify repertoire diversity as the Shannon entropy index. Unsorted, CD4+ and CD8+ repertoires were analyzed separately, except in combined analyses where CD4+ and CD8+ sequences were merged in silico. A clone counted as expanded when the clone's frequency after treatment rose at least 2-fold relative to C1D1, and clones undetected at baseline were given a pseudocount of 0.5. Clones with 0 or 1 copy at C1D1 were classified as singleton clones, and clones with 2 or more copies were classified as non-singleton clones. By matching protein sequences in sorted samples from the same patient, clones expanded in unsorted samples were annotated as CD4+, CD8+ or unknown. Diversity changes from C1D1 to C4D1 were tested in paired samples using Wilcoxon tests. TCRdb retrieved this table from immuneACCESS and kept in-frame rearrangements only. Not all clones are present; in checked studies, unresolved V genes account for under half, and no reason is known for the remainder. V and J calls and clone size follow that table, whereas D and trimming were derived from the DNA. This sample holds around 57,000 clones; approximately 86% were observed only once. The ten biggest clones cover roughly 7% of the sample.

This clonotype was obtained from a human donor with classical Hodgkin lymphoma. The source material was peripheral blood mononuclear cells (PBMCs), sampled before the fourth cycle of nivolumab.

CDR3 region: CASSFTGGQETQYF. The nucleotides are TGCGCCAGCAGCTTCACCGGGGGCCAAGAGACCCAGTACTTC. The sequence links TRBV5-1 to TRBJ2-5, with a weak D call of TRBD2 (6 bases match). CDR3 length: 14 amino acids, cysteine to phenylalanine. The read is trimmed to its CDR3 DNA, 42 bases read in frame from base 1. CDR1 and CDR2, per the germline V gene, are SGHRS and YFSETQ. A distance of 9 bases separates the germline ends of V and J, which lose 2 bases and 1 base respectively. Supplemented by the reference TRBV5-1 and TRBJ2-5 proteins around the CDR3, the complete variable domain is KAGVTQTPRYLIKTRGQQVTLSCSPISGHRSVSWYQQTPGQGLQFLFEYFSETQRNKGNFPGRFSGRQFSNSRSEMNVSTLELGDSALYLCASSFTGGQETQYFGPGTRLLVL.